Below, 19 T cell receptor beta chains from the same sample are listed, as sequenced in a study of blood T cells in healthy people across ages. PCR was performed a second time for about 7 to 11 cycles using a sample-barcoded 5' primer and a J-beta primer mix. TCRdb recomputed calls from the 5' RACE reads with MiXCR, one row per CDR3 protein. This table has fewer than 900,000 distinct CDR3 sequences, roughly 43% appearing once. The sequencing sample was made of blood. These receptors all stem from a woman aged 55-75 years in good health.

There are a few counts of this clonotype. The V gene is TRBV27, the J gene TRBJ2-4; D is unresolved. Germline V gives CDR1 MNHEY, CDR2 SMNVEV (reference sequence). The CDR3 is made up of 17 amino acids. Trimming left V 0 bases short and J 0 bases short, with 12 bases between. The CDR3 reads CASSLSYGRLAKNIQYF. The DNA of the CDR3 is TGTGCCAGCAGTTTATCGTATGGTCGATTAGCCAAAAACATTCAGTACTTC.

About this clonotype: It may be a read error: a sequence one base away is much more abundant. This chain joins TRBV7-2 and TRBJ2-4, with D possibly being TRBD2 (7 bases). CDR3 length equals 15 residues. Germline V lookup: CDR1 SGHTA, CDR2 FQGNSA. CDR3 sequence reads: CASSPPAGAKSIQYF. The CDR3 bases are TGTGCCAGCAGCCCCCCCGCGGGGGCCAAAAGCATTCAGTACTTC.

The V and J genes are TRBV20-1 and TRBJ2-7, with D possibly called TRBD1 or TRBD2 (5 bases each). CDR3 length equals 15 residues. The germline V and J ends were trimmed by 1 base and 0 bases, with 13 bases remaining between them. CDR1 is DFQATT, CDR2 SNEGSKA, per germline (reference sequence). The CDR3, as DNA: TGCAGTGCTAGAGCCGGGGCCTATAGCTCCTACGAGCAGTACTTC. Encoded protein: CSARAGAYSSYEQYF.

V is TRBV27 and J is TRBJ2-1, with 8 nucleotides matching TRBD2. The CDR3 has 14 residues. Germline trimming cut 8 bases from V and 3 bases from J; bases unmatched to any gene: 6. The germline CDR1 and CDR2 sequences are MNHEY and SMNVEV (reference sequence). The CDR3 bases are TGTGCCAGCGGAAGCGGGGGCCTCTACAATGAGCAGTTCTTC. It translates to CASGSGGLYNEQFF.

V and J are TRBV10-3 and TRBJ2-3, with 12 bases fitting TRBD2. CDR3 length: 18 amino acids. The germline CDR1 and CDR2 sequences are ENHRY and SYGVKD. The V gene end was trimmed by 0 bases and the J gene end by 6 bases; junction bases not matched to a gene: 10. The CDR3 sequence: CAISESETSGSIWDTQYF. CDR3 nucleotides: TGTGCCATCAGTGAGTCGGAGACTAGCGGGAGTATTTGGGATACGCAGTATTTT.

This chain connects TRBV7-6 to TRBJ1-4; no reliable D call. Trimming cost V 5 bases and J 8 bases, with 9 bases left between them. This CDR3 has 12 amino acids. The germline CDR1 and CDR2 sequences are SGHVS and FNYEAQ. This CDR3 reads CASSPMGEKLFF. The CDR3 DNA is TGTGCCAGCAGCCCAATGGGGGAAAAACTGTTTTTT.

This rearrangement joins TRBV20-1 to TRBJ2-5, with TRBD2 identical over 9 bases. Germline-derived CDR1 and CDR2 are DFQATT and SNEGSKA (reference sequence). The CDR3 runs to 14 residues. J was trimmed by 11 bases and V by 4 bases; bases with no gene match: 14. The CDR3 DNA follows: TGCAGTGCTAAAGGTCTAGCGGGATGGGATGAGCAGTACTTC. It encodes CSAKGLAGWDEQYF.

This clonotype was picked up a small number of times. The CDR3 sequence: CASSPRVSSTYEQYF. CDR3 nucleotide sequence: TGTGCCAGCAGCCCCAGGGTCTCGAGTACCTACGAGCAGTACTTC. The chain employs TRBV14 and TRBJ2-7, with D perhaps TRBD1 (5 bases). The CDR3 is 15 amino acids. The ends were cut back, 4 bases at V and 2 bases at J, with 15 bases in the middle. CDR1 is SGHDN, CDR2 FVKESK, per germline.

This clonotype was found many times. The rearrangement links TRBV6-5 to TRBJ1-2; TRBD1 might be the D (5 bases). CDR1 is MNHEY and CDR2 is SVGAGI in the germline V gene. V was trimmed by 6 bases and J by 0 bases, leaving 14 bases between them. The CDR3 has 15 residues. The CDR3 DNA sequence: TGTGCCAGCAGCACACTCTCGACAGCTAACTATGGCTACACCTTC. Residues: CASSTLSTANYGYTF.

This clonotype has at least ten counts. The rearrangement uses TRBV29-1 and TRBJ2-7, with 7 bases lining up with TRBD1. The CDR3 loop spans 13 amino acids. Trimming cost V 4 bases and J 1 base; bases outside gene matches: 4. CDR1 and CDR2 (germline): SQVTM, ANQGSEA. The CDR3 protein is CSVVGRGSYEQYF. In nucleotides, the CDR3 is TGCAGCGTTGTGGGCAGGGGGTCCTACGAGCAGTACTTC.

Notes on this clonotype: A much larger clone lies a single base off, so this may be a read error. The J gene is TRBJ1-2, the V gene TRBV7-2, with D possibly TRBD1 on 5 matching bases. This CDR3 region has 14 residues. Germline V lookup: CDR1 SGHTA, CDR2 FQGNSA. V was shortened by 5 bases and J by 8 bases, with 18 bases between the two germline ends. In nucleotides, the CDR3 is TGTGCCAGCAGCCCCTGGATAGGGGCAGGGGGCTACACCTTC. The encoded protein is CASSPWIGAGGYTF.

This clonotype occurred a few times. The CDR3 protein is CASSSEAWDNKPQETQYF. The CDR3 bases are TGTGCCAGCAGTTCAGAAGCCTGGGACAACAAACCTCAAGAGACCCAGTACTTC. V usage is TRBV27 and J usage is TRBJ2-5, with a possible D match to TRBD1 (6 bases). The length of the CDR3 is 18 residues. Germline values: CDR1 MNHEY, CDR2 SMNVEV (reference sequence). Trimming shortened V by 4 bases and J by 2 bases, and 23 bases separated the two germline ends.

The chain uses TRBV9 and TRBJ2-7; the match to TRBD1 covers 7 bases. The CDR3 loop spans 17 amino acids. Germline V gene sequence: CDR1 SGDLS, CDR2 YYNGEE. Unmatched junction bases numbered 14, after V lost 4 bases and J lost 1 base. The CDR3 DNA reads as TGTGCCAGCAGCCCAACCTTAAGGGGCAGGGGGTCCTACGAGCAGTACTTC. The encoded protein is CASSPTLRGRGSYEQYF.

A remark on this clonotype: This may be a read error: a much more frequent sequence differs by one nucleotide. This chain connects TRBV20-1 to TRBJ2-7; the match to TRBD2 covers 9 bases. V was pared by 1 base and J by 1 base, with 2 bases of the junction left unmatched. CDR3 length: 14 amino acids. The germline V gene has CDR1 DFQATT and CDR2 SNEGSKA (reference sequence). The CDR3 loop reads CSARVAGVSYEQYF. CDR3 in DNA: TGCAGTGCTAGAGTAGCGGGAGTATCCTACGAGCAGTACTTC.

The chain couples TRBV20-1 to TRBJ1-5, with a tentative D call TRBD1 (5 bases). V was clipped by 2 bases and J by 2 bases, with 13 bases between them. Germline V gives CDR1 DFQATT, CDR2 SNEGSKA (reference sequence). The CDR3 totals 15 residues. CDR3 sequence (DNA): TGCAGTGCTAGACCGGGGGGAATCGGCAATCAGCCCCAGCATTTT. Its translation is CSARPGGIGNQPQHF.

The rearrangement links TRBV11-2 to TRBJ2-3, with a weak D call TRBD2 (5 bases). V dropped 2 bases and J dropped 5 bases, with 8 bases sitting between them. CDR1 is SGHAT and CDR2 is FQNNGV in the germline V gene. This CDR3 has 13 residues. The CDR3 DNA reads as TGTGCCAGCAGCTTATCAGCGGAAGATACGCAGTATTTT. Translated, it gives CASSLSAEDTQYF.

To note about this clonotype: The junction shows a germline mismatch at one end, possibly a read error. The rearrangement uses TRBV11-2 and TRBJ1-2; maybe TRBD1 (6 bases). The CDR3 extends over 14 amino acids. CDR1 and CDR2 (germline): SGHAT, FQNNGV. CDR3: CASSLDPRGYGCTF. The CDR3, as DNA: TGTGCCAGCAGCTTAGATCCCAGGGGCTATGGCTGCACCTTC. The full variable domain, its missing parts supplied by reference TRBV11-2 and TRBJ1-2, is EAGVAQSPRYKIIEKRQSVAFWCNPISGHATLYWYQQILGQGPKLLIQFQNNGVVDDSQLPKDRFSAERLKGVDSTLKIQPAKLEDSAVYLCASSLDPRGYGCTFGSGTRLTVV.

This clonotype was recorded a few times. The chain has TRBV7-3 and TRBJ2-1, with TRBD2 identical over 7 bases. The CDR3 runs to 14 residues. The germline V gene has CDR1 SGHTA and CDR2 FQGTGA. V was pared by 5 bases and J by 4 bases, with 5 bases of the junction left unmatched. For the CDR3, the DNA is TGTGCCAGCAGCCGCCCGGGACTATACAATGAGCAGTTCTTC. Its protein product is CASSRPGLYNEQFF.

The chain is built from TRBV20-1 and TRBJ2-7, with 8 bases fitting TRBD2. The CDR3 sequence is 16 residues long. J was trimmed by 3 bases and V by 1 base; bases with no gene match: 11. Germline lookup yields CDR1 DFQATT and CDR2 SNEGSKA (reference sequence). The CDR3 sequence: CSARVLTSGLLYEQYF. The CDR3 coding sequence is TGCAGTGCTAGAGTTCTAACTAGCGGACTCCTCTACGAGCAGTACTTC.